Sequencing of this TCR beta chain was carried out in a study of spatial heterogeneity in lung cancer. The study's findings and limits: Relative to follow-up, resection was when ubiquitous expanded tumor TCRs appeared more in blood.

MiXCR was run by TCRdb on the 5' RACE reads, yielding one entry per CDR3 protein. The sample lists roughly 120,000 distinct CDR3 sequences, more than 10% occurring once. The time point is: blood at routine non-recurrence follow-up after resection. No cells were sorted before sequencing. The whole RNA sequenced was extracted from tumor, nontumor lung or frozen PBMC. From germline, CDR1 is MNHEY and CDR2 SVGAGI. Deletions cut 0 bases from V and 4 bases from J, with 13 bases between. The CDR3 length is 16 residues. Concerning this clonotype itself: The antigen is undetermined.

The rearrangement joins TRBV6-5 to TRBJ1-3, with a weak D call TRBD1 (5 bases). The TCR comes from a male donor with early-stage non-small cell lung cancer. The material was PBMCs, obtained at follow-up. The CDR3 protein is CASSYSQAGSGNTIYF. Written as DNA, the CDR3 is TGTGCCAGCAGTTACTCACAGGCGGGGAGCGGAAACACCATATATTTT.